This TCR beta chain was profiled in a study of spatial heterogeneity in lung cancer (dated by TCRdb to about 2019). For context, the study as a whole: Beta-chain transcripts were consistently detected in greater numbers than alpha-chain transcripts, which likely reflected higher beta-chain transcript abundance. In tumor regions, TCR transcript counts showed a strong correlation with a T cell transcriptional module score from matched bulk RNA-seq. In the raw uncorrected reads, each unique combination of TCR and UMI appeared on average more than ten times. The study quantitatively compared TCR alpha and beta repertoires across multiple tumor regions, matched nontumor lung and blood in non-small cell lung cancer. Nonsynonymous mutation counts, determined by whole-exome sequencing of tumor tissue, were related to TCR repertoire features. At surgery, both alpha and beta chains were TCR-sequenced in 220 tumor regions, fewer than 85 matched nontumor lung samples and a few dozen PBMC samples. What the study reported, not specific to this receptor: A correlation was observed between the number of expanded intratumoral alpha and beta TCRs and the tumor nonsynonymous mutation count. TCR-seq coverage of tumor T cells was estimated to be only around 7% for alpha chains and about 13% for beta chains. Counts of ubiquitous and regional expanded TCRs correlated with counts of ubiquitous and regional nonsynonymous mutations, respectively. Confirming at a functional level the hypothesis that regional TCRs recognize regional mutations was considered to require additional single-cell paired TCR alpha and beta sequencing.

This clonotype was observed a handful of times. The target of this receptor is not known. Base-call qualities are not available, and no considerably larger clone is one nucleotide away. Reading from cysteine to phenylalanine, the CDR3 counts 15 amino acids. Only CDR3 DNA remains: 45 bases, in frame from the first base. For CDR1 and CDR2, the germline V gene lists KGHSH and LQKENI. Germline trimming: 4 bases from V, 1 base from J; junction bases outside gene matches: 6. The label giving this sample's time point can be read as: sample taken at primary tumor resection. Samples were obtained from about 75 patients with early-stage, untreated non-small cell lung cancer from the lung TRACERx cohort. TCR sequencing used whole RNA extracted from tumor and nontumor lung tissue, or from cryopreserved PBMC samples, without cell sorting. Only patients with enough RNA available from two or more tumor regions were chosen for TCR sequencing. Before being selected, tumor and adjacent nontumor lung specimens were reviewed by a lung pathologist.

The protocol used for the library was 5' RACE. The sequencer listed for this sample is NextSeq 500. In the TCR library protocol, a unique molecular identifier was attached to each TCR cDNA molecule so that PCR and sequencing errors could be corrected. In the authors' own workflow: TCR identification, UMI-based error correction and CDR3 extraction were all carried out with Decombinator tools. Expanded TCRs were defined as those above a frequency of 2 per 1,000, corresponding to the top 1% of the tumor frequency distribution. Expanded tumor TCRs were classed as regional if statistically deemed absent (corrected P<0.05) from at least one tumor region, otherwise ubiquitous. Rényi diversity was computed with the R vegan package after subsampling each repertoire 100 times to 5,000 TCRs. CDR3 similarity networks were constructed using string-kernel similarity of amino acid triplets, with links drawn between CDR3s whose pairwise similarity was above 0.82. TCRdb reprocessed the public reads (quality trimming at Q25 with fastp, clone calling with MiXCR) and kept in-frame beta chains. Each record represents a unique CDR3 protein, reported with the most common genes and DNA among its rows. These V and J calls derive from TCRdb rather than the authors' analysis. This sample has about 3,800 distinct CDR3 sequences in its table, and 4.1% of those were observed once. The top ten hold around 51% of the sample.

The sequence was obtained from a male donor with early-stage non-small cell lung cancer. This sample comprised lung tumor tissue, obtained at surgery. This receptor chain uses TRBV18 and TRBJ1-2; the central 7 bases match TRBD1. For the CDR3, the sequence is CASSLSGTDNYGYTF. Read as DNA, the sequence is TGTGCCAGCTCACTTTCCGGGACAGATAACTATGGCTACACCTTC.